One sample yielded the 21 T cell receptor beta chains listed below, sequenced in a study of blood T cell repertoires in COVID-19. Only in-frame clones appear in the TCRdb table, and some are missing; sequencing was by immunoSEQ multiplex PCR. The repertoire consists of 300,000 or so clones, with around 92% occurring once and the leading ten covering roughly 2.8%. Source material: PBMCs or T cells enriched from blood (not recorded which). The source is a woman between 50 and 59 years old who had been exposed to COVID-19.

The rearrangement uses TRBV11-2 and TRBJ2-5; the match to TRBD1 covers 7 bases. Germline CDR1 reads SGHAT; CDR2 reads FQNNGV. V shed 2 bases and J 7 bases; nucleotides not matched to a gene: 7. The CDR3 totals 14 residues. The CDR3 is CASSLRASGGTQYF. Written as DNA, the CDR3 is TGTGCCAGCAGCTTAAGGGCCTCAGGGGGGACCCAGTACTTC.

The rearrangement uses TRBV30 and TRBJ1-6; D unclear. V was cut by 2 bases and J by 0 bases, with 5 bases left in between. This CDR3 contains 14 residues. CDR1 GTSNPN and CDR2 SVGIG come from the germline V gene (reference sequence). The CDR3 spells CAWSRDSYNSPLHF. CDR3 bases: TGTGCCTGGAGTCGGGACTCCTATAATTCACCCCTCCACTTT. The whole variable domain, filled in from reference TRBV30 and TRBJ1-6, reads SQTIHQWPATLVQPVGSPLSLECTVEGTSNPNLYWYRQAAGRGLQLLFYSVGIGQISSEVPQNLSASRPQDRQFILSSKKLLLSDSGFYLCAWSRDSYNSPLHFGNGTRLTVT.

This chain joins TRBV11-3 and TRBJ2-2; 9 nucleotides align to TRBD1. Germline V lookup: CDR1 SGHNT, CDR2 YENEEA. After removal of 1 base from V and 6 bases from J, the junction contained 9 bases not matched to a gene. The CDR3 has 17 residues. CDR3 DNA: TGTGCCAGCAGCTTAGCCTTGGACAGGGGAGGTTCCGGGGAGCTGTTTTTT. This codes for CASSLALDRGGSGELFF.

This clone was recorded once. V is TRBV5-4 and J is TRBJ2-2; 8 bases match TRBD1. The CDR3 has 15 amino acids. Trimming cost V 7 bases and J 8 bases; bases outside gene matches: 13. The germline V gene has CDR1 SGHNT and CDR2 YYREEE (reference sequence). The CDR3 sequence: CASAPGQGAWGELFF. CDR3 bases: TGTGCCAGCGCCCCAGGTCAGGGGGCTTGGGGGGAGCTGTTTTTT. The whole variable domain, filled in from reference TRBV5-4 and TRBJ2-2, reads ETGVTQSPTHLIKTRGQQVTLRCSSQSGHNTVSWYQQALGQGPQFIFQYYREEENGRGNFPPRFSGLQFPNYSSELNVNALELDDSALYLCASAPGQGAWGELFFGEGSRLTVL.

The rearrangement uses TRBV4-1 and TRBJ2-5; maybe TRBD1 (5 bases). The CDR3 has 16 residues. The V end lost 1 base, the J end lost 5 bases, and 17 bases lay between the germline ends. Germline values: CDR1 MGHRA, CDR2 YSYEKL. The CDR3 nucleotides are TGCGCCAGCAGCCAAGGCCGGGCAGGGTTCGAGGAGACCCAGTACTTC. It codes for CASSQGRAGFEETQYF.

CDR3 coding DNA: TGTGCCAGCAGCAGGACTAGCGGGGGGGTAATGGGCACAGATACGCAGTATTTT. Translated: CASSRTSGGVMGTDTQYF. This chain connects TRBV14 to TRBJ2-3; TRBD2 matches 15 bases. Germline CDR1 SGHDN, CDR2 FVKESK. The CDR3 is made up of 18 amino acids. V dropped 5 bases and J dropped 1; count of bases not matched to a gene: 7.

The rearrangement links TRBV7-2 to TRBJ2-7, with 12 nucleotides matching TRBD1. The CDR3 extends over 15 amino acids. Per germline, CDR1 SGHTA and CDR2 FQGNSA. Trimming took 6 bases from V and 7 from J; bases not matched to a gene: 10. CDR3 protein: CASSQPGQGAREQYF. In DNA, the CDR3 is TGTGCCAGCAGTCAACCGGGACAGGGGGCGAGGGAGCAGTACTTC. Based on the CDR3 plus reference TRBV7-2 and TRBJ2-7, the full variable domain is GAGVSQSPSNKVTEKGKDVELRCDPISGHTALYWYRQSLGQGLEFLIYFQGNSAPDKSGLPSDRFSAERTGGSVSTLTIQRTQQEDSAVYLCASSQPGQGAREQYFGPGTRLTVT.

This clone has just one count. The chain is built from TRBV27 and TRBJ2-1, with TRBD1 matching over 10 bases. Germline V gene lookup returns CDR1 MNHEY and CDR2 SMNVEV (reference sequence). The V and J ends lost 3 bases and 4 bases, in that order; junction bases with no gene match: 0. The CDR3 is made up of 14 amino acids. The DNA for the CDR3 is TGTGCCAGCAGTTTGGGACAGGGGTACAATGAGCAGTTCTTC. It translates to CASSLGQGYNEQFF.

The chain carries TRBV30 and TRBJ1-6, with 7 bases lining up with TRBD1. V lost 3 bases and J lost 7; bases outside the gene matches: 3. The length of the CDR3 is 13 residues. The germline CDR1 and CDR2 sequences are GTSNPN and SVGIG (reference sequence). The CDR3 reads CAWSRGRNSPLHF. The CDR3 nucleotides read TGTGCCTGGAGCAGGGGGAGGAATTCACCCCTCCACTTT.

The J gene is TRBJ1-5, the V gene TRBV5-1; D uncertain. The V end was cut by 0 bases, the J end by 5 bases, with 6 bases between. The CDR3 loop spans 13 amino acids. Germline CDR1 and CDR2: SGHRS and YFSETQ. The CDR3 sequence is CASSLDPDQPQHF. As DNA, the CDR3 is TGCGCCAGCAGCTTGGATCCTGATCAGCCCCAGCATTTT.

The chain couples TRBV7-2 to TRBJ2-3, with D possibly being TRBD2 (5 bases). Per the germline V gene, CDR1 is SGHTA and CDR2 is FQGNSA. The CDR3 runs 15 residues. V was shortened by 7 bases and J by 1 base, with 15 bases between the two germline ends. In DNA form, the CDR3 reads TGTGCCAGCACCGAGGGCGGAAGAGGCACAGATACGCAGTATTTT. Its translation: CASTEGGRGTDTQYF.

A word on this clone: The junction departs from the called germline gene at one end, perhaps through a read error. The chain couples TRBV7-7 to TRBJ2-5, with D possibly TRBD1 on 6 matching bases. In germline, CDR1 is SSHAT, CDR2 FNYEAQ (reference sequence). This CDR3 has 15 amino acids. Written as DNA, the CDR3 is TGTGCTAGCAGCCCTTCCGGGACAATTGGGAAGACCCAGTACTTC. As protein: CASSPSGTIGKTQYF.

This clone has only a few counts. The V call is TRBV14, the J call TRBJ1-5; no definite D call. Trimming took off 0 bases at V and 9 bases at J, with 9 bases between the two ends. The CDR3 has 13 amino acids. From germline, CDR1 is SGHDN and CDR2 FVKESK. The CDR3 loop is CASSQDHSLPQHF. For the CDR3, the DNA is TGTGCCAGCAGCCAAGATCACAGTCTGCCCCAGCATTTT. Full variable domain (remainder filled in from reference TRBV14 and TRBJ1-5): EAGVTQFPSHSVIEKGQTVTLRCDPISGHDNLYWYRRVMGKEIKFLLHFVKESKQDESGMPNNRFLAERTGGTYSTLKVQPAELEDSGVYFCASSQDHSLPQHFGDGTRLSIL.

This clone was seen more than once but under ten times. The chain carries TRBV19 and TRBJ2-7, with 9 bases identical to TRBD1. V lost 6 bases, J lost 6 bases, and 12 bases stayed unmatched. This CDR3 has 15 amino acids. Germline V gene data show CDR1 as LNHDA and CDR2 as SQIVND (reference sequence). Here the CDR3 DNA reads TGTGCCAGTAGCAGGAACAGGGGGCTGTCGTCCGAGCAGTACTTC. Protein product: CASSRNRGLSSEQYF.

The chain couples TRBV25-1 to TRBJ2-5, with 9 bases identical to TRBD1. Germline CDR1 MGHDK, CDR2 SYGVNS. The CDR3 runs to 17 residues. V was pared by 4 bases and J by 5 bases, with 14 bases of the junction left unmatched. The CDR3 region is CASSVAGQGARLETQYF. CDR3 bases: TGTGCCAGCAGTGTTGCGGGACAGGGTGCACGTTTGGAGACCCAGTACTTC.

This clone appeared once. This sequence joins TRBV14 and TRBJ2-1; possibly TRBD1 for D (6 bases). Trimming removed 0 bases from V and 3 bases from J, with 15 bases in between. CDR3 length: 17 amino acids. Germline CDR1 reads SGHDN; CDR2 reads FVKESK. The CDR3 spells CASSQDRGTSVYNEQFF. The CDR3 DNA is TGTGCCAGCAGCCAAGATAGAGGGACATCGGTCTACAATGAGCAGTTCTTC.

The rearrangement links TRBV25-1 to TRBJ1-1, with 7 bases fitting TRBD1. Germline V gene data show CDR1 as MGHDK and CDR2 as SYGVNS. V gave up 7 bases and J gave up 3 bases; unmatched junction bases: 5. This CDR3 region has 13 residues. In nucleotides, the CDR3 is TGTGCCAGCAAGGGGGCACGGGACACTGAAGCTTTCTTT. Translation gives CASKGARDTEAFF.

The chain uses TRBV5-6 and TRBJ2-2; no clear D. V lost 5 bases to trimming and J lost 4 bases, with 18 bases between them. CDR1 and CDR2 (germline): SGHDT, YYEEEE. The CDR3 sequence is 16 residues long. In nucleotides, the CDR3 is TGTGCCAGCAGTCGCGAAAGCAGGATATTCACCGGGGAGCTGTTTTTT. Protein product: CASSRESRIFTGELFF.

The CDR3: CAISDTSGARTYEQYF. The DNA for the CDR3 is TGTGCCATCAGTGACACGAGCGGGGCAAGAACCTACGAGCAGTACTTC. V is TRBV10-3 and J is TRBJ2-7; 7 bases match TRBD2. J lost 2 bases, V lost 3 bases, and 10 bases had no gene match. The CDR3 extends over 16 amino acids. Germline V gene lookup returns CDR1 ENHRY and CDR2 SYGVKD.

This sequence joins TRBV7-2 and TRBJ2-5, with a tentative D call TRBD1 (6 bases). This CDR3 is 15 amino acids long. Trimming pared 2 bases from V and 1 base from J, leaving 11 bases between. The germline gives CDR1 SGHTA, CDR2 FQGNSA. CDR3 coding DNA: TGTGCCAGCAGCTTACCTCGGACAGTCCAAGAGACCCAGTACTTC. Translation gives CASSLPRTVQETQYF.

J is TRBJ1-2 and V is TRBV19; 8 nucleotides match TRBD1. Germline V gene lookup returns CDR1 LNHDA and CDR2 SQIVND (reference sequence). The CDR3 sequence is 17 residues long. J was trimmed by 4 bases and V by 5 bases; bases with no gene match: 15. The DNA for the CDR3 is TGTGCCAGTAGTTTTACCACGGACAGGGAAGATTTCTATGGCTACACCTTC. This translates into CASSFTTDREDFYGYTF.